These 29 T cell receptor beta chains share one sample of origin, sequenced in a study of cytomegalovirus exposure and HLA in healthy donors. In the PCR, 60 Vbeta and 13 Jbeta primers were used. Sequencing was performed with immunoSEQ multiplex PCR; in TCRdb, only in-frame clones are kept and a portion is missing. This table lists 200,000 or so clones. Sequenced input: PBMCs. Receptors originate from a girl aged 2 to 10 in good health and CMV-seropositive.

The chain carries TRBV5-1 and TRBJ1-2; 7 bases match TRBD1. V was clipped by 1 base and J by 3 bases; unmatched bases: 6. Germline V lookup: CDR1 SGHRS, CDR2 YFSETQ. The CDR3 consists of 15 residues. The CDR3 sequence: CASSLSGQYYYGYTF. The CDR3 DNA reads TGCGCCAGCAGCTTGTCGGGACAGTATTACTATGGCTACACCTTC.

This sequence joins TRBV5-1 and TRBJ2-2; weak D call: TRBD2 (6 bases). V gave up 4 bases and J gave up 0 bases, with 10 bases separating them. Germline values: CDR1 SGHRS, CDR2 YFSETQ. CDR3 length equals 15 residues. CDR3 amino acids: CASSGLPSNTGELFF. CDR3 nucleotide sequence: TGCGCCAGCAGCGGACTACCCTCGAACACCGGGGAGCTGTTTTTT. Using reference TRBV5-1 and TRBJ2-2 for the parts outside the CDR3, the full variable domain is KAGVTQTPRYLIKTRGQQVTLSCSPISGHRSVSWYQQTPGQGLQFLFEYFSETQRNKGNFPGRFSGRQFSNSRSEMNVSTLELGDSALYLCASSGLPSNTGELFFGEGSRLTVL.

The V and J genes are TRBV6-5 and TRBJ2-3; 7 bases match TRBD2. The germline CDR1 and CDR2 sequences are MNHEY and SVGAGI. The CDR3 loop spans 15 amino acids. The V gene end was trimmed by 0 bases and the J gene end by 1 base; junction bases not matched to a gene: 1. CDR3 protein: CASSYSREGTDTQYF. For the CDR3, the DNA is TGTGCCAGCAGTTACTCCCGGGAGGGCACAGATACGCAGTATTTT.

The chain uses TRBV18 and TRBJ1-5, with D perhaps matching TRBD1 (6 bases). V was pared by 3 bases and J by 1 base, with 13 bases between. This CDR3 is built from 16 residues. Germline CDR1 KGHSH, CDR2 LQKENI. CDR3 sequence: CASSPRGIGSNQPQHF. The CDR3 nucleotides are TGTGCCAGCTCACCCAGGGGCATCGGAAGCAATCAGCCCCAGCATTTT. The variable domain in full, with the rest retrieved from reference TRBV18 and TRBJ1-5, is NAGVMQNPRHLVRRRGQEARLRCSPMKGHSHVYWYRQLPEEGLKFMVYLQKENIIDESGMPKERFSAEFPKEGPSILRIQQVVRGDSAAYFCASSPRGIGSNQPQHFGDGTRLSIL.

The chain employs TRBV28 and TRBJ2-7; TRBD1 agrees at 10 bases. The ends lost 6 bases at V and 5 bases at J; junction bases unmatched: 7. The germline V gene encodes CDR1 MDHEN and CDR2 SYDVKM. This CDR3 region has 14 residues. CDR3 loop: CASSLGTGVHEQYF. For the CDR3, the DNA is TGTGCCAGCAGCCTTGGGACAGGGGTACACGAGCAGTACTTC.

This rearrangement joins TRBV28 to TRBJ2-7; TRBD2 matches 10 bases. Per the germline V gene, CDR1 is MDHEN and CDR2 is SYDVKM. The CDR3 has 15 residues. With V trimmed by 5 bases and J by 0 bases, 4 bases remained unmatched. The CDR3 DNA reads TGTGCCAGCAGTCGACGGACTAGCGGCTCCTACGAGCAGTACTTC. Encoded protein: CASSRRTSGSYEQYF.

The chain employs TRBV7-2 and TRBJ2-7; 7 nucleotides align to TRBD1. The trim removed 6 bases at V and 6 bases at J, leaving 11 bases unmatched. Germline V gives CDR1 SGHTA, CDR2 FQGNSA. The CDR3 is made up of 14 amino acids. The CDR3 DNA reads TGTGCCAGCAGTACCAACAGGGGTGATTCCGAGCAGTACTTC. Translated: CASSTNRGDSEQYF.

The rearrangement joins TRBV6-1 to TRBJ2-2; possibly TRBD1 for D (6 bases). This CDR3 comprises 15 residues. Germline V CDR1 and CDR2: MNHNS, SASEGT. The ends were cut back, 6 bases at V and 0 bases at J, with 11 bases in the middle. The CDR3 bases are TGTGCCAGCAGGGGACAACCGGCGAACACCGGGGAGCTGTTTTTT. It encodes CASRGQPANTGELFF.

The rearrangement links TRBV28 to TRBJ2-1; 10 nucleotides match TRBD1. After removal of 2 bases from V and 5 bases from J, the junction contained 6 bases not matched to a gene. CDR3 size: 16 residues. Germline V gene sequence: CDR1 MDHEN, CDR2 SYDVKM. CDR3 in amino acids: CASSLGLGQGNNEQFF. The DNA of the CDR3 is TGTGCCAGCAGTTTAGGCTTGGGACAGGGGAACAATGAGCAGTTCTTC.

This chain uses TRBV7-9 with TRBJ2-1; 11 bases map to TRBD2. Germline CDR1 and CDR2: SEHNR and FQNEAQ (reference sequence). After removal of 1 base from V and 5 bases from J, the junction contained 4 bases not matched to a gene. The CDR3 runs 16 residues. CDR3 bases: TGTGCCAGCAGCTTAGTAGCGGGAGGGGGGAACAATGAGCAGTTCTTC. Encoded protein: CASSLVAGGGNNEQFF. Combining the CDR3 with reference TRBV7-9 and TRBJ2-1 gives the whole variable domain DTGVSQNPRHKITKRGQNVTFRCDPISEHNRLYWYRQTLGQGPEFLTYFQNEAQLEKSRLLSDRFSAERPKGSFSTLEIQRTEQGDSAMYLCASSLVAGGGNNEQFFGPGTRLTVL.

V is TRBV7-8 and J is TRBJ2-7; 11 bases align to TRBD2. The CDR3 totals 19 residues. V lost 5 bases, J lost 0 bases, and 15 bases stayed unmatched. CDR1 and CDR2 from the germline V gene are SGHVS and FQNEAQ. The CDR3 bases are TGTGCCAGCAGCCTACGACCGACTAGCGGGACGACCGGCTCCTACGAGCAGTACTTC. It translates to CASSLRPTSGTTGSYEQYF.

The chain uses TRBV19 and TRBJ2-7; D gene ambiguous. The germline V gene has CDR1 LNHDA and CDR2 SQIVND (reference sequence). The CDR3 has 15 residues. Between the trimmed V and J ends, which lost 6 bases and 4 bases, there was a span of 19 bases. CDR3 protein: CASSKQPKLNYEQYF. The CDR3 nucleotides read TGTGCCAGTAGCAAACAGCCTAAACTTAATTACGAGCAGTACTTC.

This sequence joins TRBV28 and TRBJ2-7, with 10 bases identical to TRBD1. In germline, CDR1 is MDHEN, CDR2 SYDVKM. This CDR3 is 14 amino acids long. Trimming cost V 7 bases and J 2 bases; bases outside gene matches: 5. In DNA form, the CDR3 reads TGTGCCAGCACTACCGGGACAGGGGCCTACGAGCAGTACTTC. Its protein is CASTTGTGAYEQYF.

The chain has TRBV10-3 and TRBJ2-7; D unclear. This CDR3 contains 11 residues. CDR1 ENHRY and CDR2 SYGVKD come from the germline V gene. Trimming took 5 bases from V and 5 from J, leaving 7 bases between them. This chain's CDR3 is CAISRNNEQYF. As DNA, the CDR3 is TGTGCCATCAGTCGTAATAACGAGCAGTACTTC.

The V call is TRBV5-4, the J call TRBJ2-3, with 12 bases aligning to TRBD1. CDR3 length: 14 amino acids. V trimming: 7 bases; J trimming: 3 bases; junction bases outside the gene matches: 3. Germline V gives CDR1 SGHNT, CDR2 YYREEE (reference sequence). CDR3 in amino acids: CASGGQGATDTQYF. CDR3 coding DNA: TGTGCCAGCGGGGGACAGGGGGCAACAGATACGCAGTATTTT.

The gene calls are TRBV13 and TRBJ2-5; D might be TRBD2 (5 bases). The length of the CDR3 is 16 residues. Deletions cut 1 base from V and 0 bases from J, with 12 bases between. Looked up from germline, CDR1 is PRHDT and CDR2 is FYEKMQ (reference sequence). CDR3 sequence: CASSLEGALYQETQYF. The CDR3 region has the DNA TGTGCCAGCAGCTTAGAGGGAGCCTTGTACCAAGAGACCCAGTACTTC.

The chain combines TRBV2 with TRBJ2-1; 15 nucleotides line up with TRBD2. The CDR3 is 19 amino acids. J was trimmed by 0 bases and V by 5 bases; bases with no gene match: 8. Germline values: CDR1 SNHLY, CDR2 FYNNEI. The CDR3 spells CASSPAGLAGGSSYNEQFF. For the CDR3, the DNA is TGTGCCAGCAGTCCGGCGGGACTAGCGGGAGGTAGCTCCTACAATGAGCAGTTCTTC.

This sequence joins TRBV5-8 and TRBJ2-5; 14 bases agree with TRBD2. The CDR3 consists of 18 residues. The V gene's germline CDR1 is SGHTS and CDR2 YDEGEE. Trimming at V came to 4 bases and at J to 1 base, leaving 9 bases not matched to a gene. The DNA of the CDR3 is TGTGCCAGCAGCCCAAGACTAGCGGGAGGGAAATCCCAAGAGACCCAGTACTTC. Encoded protein: CASSPRLAGGKSQETQYF.

V is TRBV2 and J is TRBJ1-2; 12 nucleotides line up with TRBD1. V shed 5 bases and J 6 bases; nucleotides not matched to a gene: 7. The germline gives CDR1 SNHLY, CDR2 FYNNEI. This CDR3 is 15 amino acids long. This chain's CDR3 is CASSPGTGGVNGYTF. In nucleotides, the CDR3 is TGTGCCAGCAGTCCCGGGACAGGGGGCGTCAATGGCTACACCTTC. The full variable domain, in which reference TRBV2 and TRBJ1-2 provide the parts outside the CDR3, is EPEVTQTPSHQVTQMGQEVILRCVPISNHLYFYWYRQILGQKVEFLVSFYNNEISEKSEIFDDQFSVERPDGSNFTLKIRSTKLEDSAMYFCASSPGTGGVNGYTFGSGTRLTVV.

V is TRBV19 and J is TRBJ2-5; no reliable D call. V was pared by 6 bases and J by 1 base, with 9 bases between. In germline, CDR1 is LNHDA, CDR2 SQIVND (reference sequence). The CDR3 length is 13 residues. Written as DNA, the CDR3 is TGTGCCAGTAGGAGGCCACCCCAAGAGACCCAGTACTTC. This sequence encodes CASRRPPQETQYF.

The V call is TRBV5-1, the J call TRBJ1-1; D may be TRBD1 (5 bases). Trimming left V 4 bases short and J 3 bases short, with 10 bases between. CDR1 is SGHRS and CDR2 is YFSETQ in the germline V gene. The CDR3 sequence is 13 residues long. DNA of the CDR3: TGCGCCAGCAGCCTTCAGGGTGACACTGAAGCTTTCTTT. As protein: CASSLQGDTEAFF.

The rearrangement links TRBV2 to TRBJ2-5; 11 nucleotides line up with TRBD1. The germline gives CDR1 SNHLY, CDR2 FYNNEI. This CDR3 has 15 residues. V lost 4 bases, J lost 5 bases, and 6 bases stayed unmatched. For the CDR3, the DNA is TGTGCCAGCAGTGGGACAGGGGGCCGGGGGGAGACCCAGTACTTC. As protein: CASSGTGGRGETQYF.

J is TRBJ2-3 and V is TRBV9; 8 nucleotides agree with TRBD2. The CDR3 is 15 residues long. The V segment lost 3 bases and the J segment 5 bases; nucleotides outside the gene matches: 8. In germline, CDR1 is SGDLS, CDR2 YYNGEE. The CDR3 reads CASSANGRAVDTQYF. DNA for the CDR3: TGTGCCAGCAGCGCAAACGGGAGGGCCGTAGATACGCAGTATTTT. The full variable domain, rest sourced from reference TRBV9 and TRBJ2-3, is DSGVTQTPKHLITATGQRVTLRCSPRSGDLSVYWYQQSLDQGLQFLIQYYNGEERAKGNILERFSAQQFPDLHSELNLSSLELGDSALYFCASSANGRAVDTQYFGPGTRLTVL.

CDR3 coding DNA: TGTGCCAGCAGCTTCTATACGGGACAGGAGTTCTCTGGGGCCAACGTCCTGACTTTC. Encoded protein: CASSFYTGQEFSGANVLTF. The chain combines TRBV7-9 with TRBJ2-6; 8 nucleotides align to TRBD1. Germline V gene lookup returns CDR1 SEHNR and CDR2 FQNEAQ (reference sequence). With 3 bases clipped from V and 0 bases from J, the junction kept 10 bases outside the gene matches. The CDR3 has 19 residues.

The rearrangement links TRBV18 to TRBJ2-2; perhaps TRBD1 as D (8 bases). V lost 3 bases and J 6 bases, leaving 14 bases between the germline ends. From germline, CDR1 is KGHSH and CDR2 LQKENI. The CDR3 covers 15 residues. The CDR3 bases are TGTGCCAGCTCACCCCGACAGGGGAGGGCCGGGGAGCTGTTTTTT. Translated, it gives CASSPRQGRAGELFF.

The chain uses TRBV7-2 and TRBJ2-5; 7 bases match TRBD2. With 4 bases clipped from V and 2 bases from J, the junction kept 13 bases outside the gene matches. The CDR3 has 17 amino acids. CDR1 SGHTA and CDR2 FQGNSA come from the germline V gene. CDR3 coding DNA: TGTGCCAGCAGCTCCGTAGCGGGTACCATGCTACAAGAGACCCAGTACTTC. Its translation: CASSSVAGTMLQETQYF.

V usage is TRBV6-1 and J usage is TRBJ2-7; D not certain. This CDR3 has 12 amino acids. V was trimmed by 6 bases and J by 2 bases, leaving 8 bases between them. Germline-derived CDR1 and CDR2 are MNHNS and SASEGT. CDR3 nucleotide sequence: TGTGCCAGCAGGGCCGATACCTACGAGCAGTACTTC. This gives the protein CASRADTYEQYF.

This chain links TRBV6-5 with TRBJ2-1; 9 nucleotides match TRBD2. This CDR3 spans 15 amino acids. Germline loops: CDR1 MNHEY, CDR2 SVGAGI. J was trimmed by 10 bases and V by 5 bases; bases with no gene match: 12. This CDR3 is CASSRGPSGIGEQFF. The CDR3, as DNA: TGTGCCAGCAGTCGAGGTCCTAGCGGGATAGGGGAGCAGTTCTTC.

The rearrangement uses TRBV5-4 and TRBJ2-7, with a weak D call TRBD2 (5 bases). V lost 0 bases and J lost 3, with 13 bases in between. CDR1 is SGHNT and CDR2 is YYREEE in the germline V gene (reference sequence). The CDR3 contains 15 residues. CDR3: CASSLAATGNYEQYF. The CDR3 region has the DNA TGTGCCAGCAGCTTGGCCGCAACGGGAAACTACGAGCAGTACTTC.